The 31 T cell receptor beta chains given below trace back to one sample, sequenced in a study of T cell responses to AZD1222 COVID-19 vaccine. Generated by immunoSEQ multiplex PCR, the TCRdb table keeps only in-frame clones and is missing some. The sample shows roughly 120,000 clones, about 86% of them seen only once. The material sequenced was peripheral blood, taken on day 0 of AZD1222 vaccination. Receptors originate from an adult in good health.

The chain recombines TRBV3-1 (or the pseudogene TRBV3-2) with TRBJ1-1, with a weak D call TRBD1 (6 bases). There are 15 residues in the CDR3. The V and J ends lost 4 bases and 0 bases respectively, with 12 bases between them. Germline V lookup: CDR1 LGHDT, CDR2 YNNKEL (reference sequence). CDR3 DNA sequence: TGTGCCAGCAGCCTCACGGGGGCGATGAACACTGAAGCTTTCTTT. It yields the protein CASSLTGAMNTEAFF.

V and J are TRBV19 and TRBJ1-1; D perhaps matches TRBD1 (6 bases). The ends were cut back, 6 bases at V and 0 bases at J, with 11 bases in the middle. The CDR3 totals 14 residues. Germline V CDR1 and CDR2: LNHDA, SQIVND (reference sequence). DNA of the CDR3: TGTGCCAGTAGCTGGGACACCTTGAACACTGAAGCTTTCTTT. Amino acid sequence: CASSWDTLNTEAFF. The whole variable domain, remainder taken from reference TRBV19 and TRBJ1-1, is DGGITQSPKYLFRKEGQNVTLSCEQNLNHDAMYWYRQDPGQGLRLIYYSQIVNDFQKGDIAEGYSVSREKKESFPLTVTSAQKNPTAFYLCASSWDTLNTEAFFGQGTRLTVV.

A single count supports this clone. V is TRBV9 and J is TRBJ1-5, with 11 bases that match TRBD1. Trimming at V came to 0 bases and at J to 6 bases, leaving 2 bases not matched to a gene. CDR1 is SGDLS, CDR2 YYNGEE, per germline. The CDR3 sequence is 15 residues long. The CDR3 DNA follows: TGTGCCAGCAGCGTAGGAGGGACAGGGGGTCAGCCCCAGCATTTT. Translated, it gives CASSVGGTGGQPQHF.

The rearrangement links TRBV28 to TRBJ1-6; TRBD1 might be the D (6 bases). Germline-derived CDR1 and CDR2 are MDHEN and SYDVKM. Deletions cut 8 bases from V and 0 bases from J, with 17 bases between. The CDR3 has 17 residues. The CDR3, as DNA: TGTGCCAGCTCTAGGGGGAAGAGGGGCTCCTATAATTCACCCCTCCACTTT. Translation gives CASSRGKRGSYNSPLHF.

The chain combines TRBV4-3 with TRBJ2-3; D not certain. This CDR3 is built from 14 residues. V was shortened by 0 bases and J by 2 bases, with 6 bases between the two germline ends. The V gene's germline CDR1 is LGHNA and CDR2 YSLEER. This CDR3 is CASSQDPHTDTQYF. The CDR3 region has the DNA TGCGCCAGCAGCCAAGATCCCCACACAGATACGCAGTATTTT.

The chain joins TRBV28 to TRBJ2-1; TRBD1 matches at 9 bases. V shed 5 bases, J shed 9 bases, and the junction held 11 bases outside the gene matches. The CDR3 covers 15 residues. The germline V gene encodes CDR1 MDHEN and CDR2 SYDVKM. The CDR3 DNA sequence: TGTGCCAGCAGTACCCAAGTAGGACAGGGGATTGAGCAGTTCTTC. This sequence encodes CASSTQVGQGIEQFF.

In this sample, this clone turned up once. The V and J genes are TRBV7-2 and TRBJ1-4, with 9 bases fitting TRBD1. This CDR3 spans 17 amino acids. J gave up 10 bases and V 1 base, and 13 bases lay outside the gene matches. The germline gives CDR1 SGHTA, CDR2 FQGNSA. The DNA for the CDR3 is TGTGCCAGCAGCTTAGTCAATTGGGGACAGGGTGTCGGAAAACTGTTTTTT. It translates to CASSLVNWGQGVGKLFF.

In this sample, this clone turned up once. CDR3 amino acids: CASSYSRRDMNTEAFF. CDR3 in DNA: TGTGCCAGCAGTTACTCGAGGAGGGACATGAACACTGAAGCTTTCTTT. V is TRBV6-2 or TRBV6-3 and J is TRBJ1-1; possibly TRBD1 for D (6 bases). Trimming removed 0 bases from V and 0 bases from J, with 11 bases in between. Germline values: CDR1 MNHEY, CDR2 SVGEGT. This CDR3 has 16 residues.

CDR3 DNA sequence: TGTGCCAGCAGCCACCTTTCACGCACCGGGGAGCTGTTTTTT. It encodes CASSHLSRTGELFF. This chain connects TRBV6-2 or TRBV6-3 to TRBJ2-2; unclear D gene. V was pared by 6 bases and J by 4 bases, with 12 bases between. The CDR3 extends over 14 amino acids. Germline V gene lookup returns CDR1 MNHEY and CDR2 SVGEGT.

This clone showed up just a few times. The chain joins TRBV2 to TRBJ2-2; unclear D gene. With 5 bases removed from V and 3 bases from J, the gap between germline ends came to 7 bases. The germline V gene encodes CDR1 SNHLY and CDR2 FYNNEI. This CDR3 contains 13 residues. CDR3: CASSQDYTGELFF. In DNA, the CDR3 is TGTGCCAGCAGTCAAGATTACACCGGGGAGCTGTTTTTT.

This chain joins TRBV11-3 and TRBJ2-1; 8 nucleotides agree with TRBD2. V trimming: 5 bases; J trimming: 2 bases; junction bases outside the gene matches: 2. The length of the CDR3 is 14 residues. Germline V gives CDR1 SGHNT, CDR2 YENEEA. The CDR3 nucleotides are TGTGCCAGCAGCGCGACTAGCGCCTACAATGAGCAGTTCTTC. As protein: CASSATSAYNEQFF.

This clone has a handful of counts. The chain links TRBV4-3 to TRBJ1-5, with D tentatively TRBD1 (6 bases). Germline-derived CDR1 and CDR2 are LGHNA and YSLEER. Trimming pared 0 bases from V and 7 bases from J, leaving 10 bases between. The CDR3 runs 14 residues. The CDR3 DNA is TGCGCCAGCAGCCAAGATCGGGACATCCAGCCCCAGCATTTT. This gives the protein CASSQDRDIQPQHF.

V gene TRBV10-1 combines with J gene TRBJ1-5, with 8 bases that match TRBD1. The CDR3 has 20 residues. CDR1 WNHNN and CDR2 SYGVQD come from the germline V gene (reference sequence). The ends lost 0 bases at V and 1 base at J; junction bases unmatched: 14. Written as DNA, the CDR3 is TGCGCCAGCAGTGAGTCGTTCGGCAGGGGGCAAGTACTAAGCAATCAGCCCCAGCATTTT. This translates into CASSESFGRGQVLSNQPQHF.

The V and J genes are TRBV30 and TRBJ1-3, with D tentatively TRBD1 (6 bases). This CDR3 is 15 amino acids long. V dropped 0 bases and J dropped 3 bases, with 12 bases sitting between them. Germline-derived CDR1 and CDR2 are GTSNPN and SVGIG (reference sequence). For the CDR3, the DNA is TGTGCCTGGAGTGTACAAGGGGGACATGGAAACACCATATATTTT. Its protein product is CAWSVQGGHGNTIYF.

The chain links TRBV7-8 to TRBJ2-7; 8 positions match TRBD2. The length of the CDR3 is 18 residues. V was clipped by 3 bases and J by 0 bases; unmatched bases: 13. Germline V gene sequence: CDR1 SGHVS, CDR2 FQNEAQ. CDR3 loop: CASSFQRESSHASYEQYF. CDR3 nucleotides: TGTGCCAGCAGCTTCCAGCGGGAGTCGAGTCACGCCTCCTACGAGCAGTACTTC. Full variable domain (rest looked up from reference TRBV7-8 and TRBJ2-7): GAGVSQSPRYKVAKRGQDVALRCDPISGHVSLFWYQQALGQGPEFLTYFQNEAQLDKSGLPSDRFFAERPEGSVSTLKIQRTQQEDSAVYLCASSFQRESSHASYEQYFGPGTRLTVT.

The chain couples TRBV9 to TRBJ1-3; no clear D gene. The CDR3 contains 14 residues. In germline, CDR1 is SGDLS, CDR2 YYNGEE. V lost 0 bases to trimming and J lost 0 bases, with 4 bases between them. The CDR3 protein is CASSVEHSGNTIYF. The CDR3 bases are TGTGCCAGCAGCGTAGAACACTCTGGAAACACCATATATTTT. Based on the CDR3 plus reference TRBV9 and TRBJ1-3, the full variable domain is DSGVTQTPKHLITATGQRVTLRCSPRSGDLSVYWYQQSLDQGLQFLIQYYNGEERAKGNILERFSAQQFPDLHSELNLSSLELGDSALYFCASSVEHSGNTIYFGEGSWLTVV.

CDR3 in amino acids: CASTPGRTSGSYKFYEQYF. The CDR3 coding sequence is TGTGCCAGCACTCCTGGGAGGACTAGCGGGTCCTACAAATTCTACGAGCAGTACTTC. V gene TRBV27 combines with J gene TRBJ2-7; 11 nucleotides match TRBD2. V dropped 7 bases and J dropped 3; count of bases not matched to a gene: 20. Germline-derived CDR1 and CDR2 are MNHEY and SMNVEV (reference sequence). The CDR3 contains 19 residues.

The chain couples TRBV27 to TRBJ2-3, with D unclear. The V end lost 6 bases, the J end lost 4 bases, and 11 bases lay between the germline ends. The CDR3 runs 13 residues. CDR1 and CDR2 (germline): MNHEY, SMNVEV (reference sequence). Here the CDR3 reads CASRLRRADTQYF. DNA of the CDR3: TGTGCCAGCAGGCTTCGACGTGCAGATACGCAGTATTTT.

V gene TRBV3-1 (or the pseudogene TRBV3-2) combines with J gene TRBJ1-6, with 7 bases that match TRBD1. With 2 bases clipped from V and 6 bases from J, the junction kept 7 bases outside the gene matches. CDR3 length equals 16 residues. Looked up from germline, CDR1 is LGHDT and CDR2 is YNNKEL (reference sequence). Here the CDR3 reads CASSQTQGDFNSPLHF. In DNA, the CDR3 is TGTGCCAGCAGCCAAACCCAGGGGGATTTTAATTCACCCCTCCACTTT.

Here the CDR3 reads CAWTAGAGAEQYF. The CDR3 DNA follows: TGTGCCTGGACGGCGGGGGCGGGGGCCGAGCAGTACTTC. The gene calls are TRBV30 and TRBJ2-7; D may be TRBD2 (7 bases). Between the trimmed V and J ends, which lost 4 bases and 6 bases, there was a span of 16 bases. Germline lookup yields CDR1 GTSNPN and CDR2 SVGIG (reference sequence). The CDR3 contains 13 residues.

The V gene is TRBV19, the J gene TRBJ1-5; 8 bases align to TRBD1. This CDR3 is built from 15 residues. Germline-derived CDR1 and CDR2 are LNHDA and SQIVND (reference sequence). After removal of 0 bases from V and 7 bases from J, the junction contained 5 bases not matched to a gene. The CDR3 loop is CASSIDNRGLQPQHF. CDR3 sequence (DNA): TGTGCCAGTAGTATAGATAACAGGGGGTTACAGCCCCAGCATTTT.

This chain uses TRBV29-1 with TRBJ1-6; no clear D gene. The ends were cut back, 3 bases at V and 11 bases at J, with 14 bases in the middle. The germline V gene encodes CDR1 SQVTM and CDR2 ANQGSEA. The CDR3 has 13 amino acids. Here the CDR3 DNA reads TGCAGCGTTGAGGACTCCCCCGGGACACCCCTCCACTTT. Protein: CSVEDSPGTPLHF. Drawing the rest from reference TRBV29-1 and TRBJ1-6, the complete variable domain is SAVISQKPSRDICQRGTSLTIQCQVDSQVTMMFWYRQQPGQSLTLIATANQGSEATYESGFVIDKFPISRPNLTFSTLTVSNMSPEDSSIYLCSVEDSPGTPLHFGNGTRLTVT.

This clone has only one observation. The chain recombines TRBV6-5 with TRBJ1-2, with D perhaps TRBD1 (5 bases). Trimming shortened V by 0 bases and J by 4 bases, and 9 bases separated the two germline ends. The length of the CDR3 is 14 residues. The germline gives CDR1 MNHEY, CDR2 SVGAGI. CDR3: CASSYSAGLYGYTF. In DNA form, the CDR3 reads TGTGCCAGCAGTTACTCGGCAGGGCTCTATGGCTACACCTTC.

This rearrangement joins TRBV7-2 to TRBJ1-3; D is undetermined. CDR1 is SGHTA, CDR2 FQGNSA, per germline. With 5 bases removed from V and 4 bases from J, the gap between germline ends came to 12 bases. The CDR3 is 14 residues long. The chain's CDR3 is CASSLVDRGNTIYF. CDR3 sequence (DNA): TGTGCCAGCAGCCTAGTTGATAGAGGAAACACCATATATTTT.

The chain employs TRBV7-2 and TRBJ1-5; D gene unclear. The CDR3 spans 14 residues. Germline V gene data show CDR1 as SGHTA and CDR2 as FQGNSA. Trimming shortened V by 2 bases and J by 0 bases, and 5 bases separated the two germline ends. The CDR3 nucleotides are TGTGCCAGCAGCTTATGGGATAGCAATCAGCCCCAGCATTTT. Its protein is CASSLWDSNQPQHF.

Written as DNA, the CDR3 is TGTGCCAGCAGTTACAGAGGGGGCACTGAAGCTTTCTTT. This codes for CASSYRGGTEAFF. This chain uses TRBV6-2 or TRBV6-3 with TRBJ1-1; D may be TRBD1 (6 bases). Trimming removed 2 bases from V and 4 bases from J, with 8 bases in between. CDR1 is MNHEY and CDR2 is SVGEGT in the germline V gene. The CDR3 extends over 13 amino acids.

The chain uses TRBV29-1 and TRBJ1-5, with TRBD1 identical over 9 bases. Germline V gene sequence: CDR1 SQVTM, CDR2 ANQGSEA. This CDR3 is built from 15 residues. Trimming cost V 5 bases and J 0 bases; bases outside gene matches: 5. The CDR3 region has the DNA TGCAGCGTTACAACGACAGGGGGTAGCAATCAGCCCCAGCATTTT. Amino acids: CSVTTTGGSNQPQHF.

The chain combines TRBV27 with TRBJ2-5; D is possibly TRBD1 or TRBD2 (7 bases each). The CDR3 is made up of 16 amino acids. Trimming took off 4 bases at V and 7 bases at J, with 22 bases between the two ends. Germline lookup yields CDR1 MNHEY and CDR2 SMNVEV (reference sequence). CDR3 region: CASSSPPRTGGRTQYF. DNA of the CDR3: TGTGCCAGCAGTTCACCACCCAGGACAGGCGGGAGGACCCAGTACTTC.

The DNA for the CDR3 is TGTGCCAGCAGTTACTCGTATACTGGGGCCAACGTCCTGACTTTC. Residues: CASSYSYTGANVLTF. This sequence joins TRBV6-5 and TRBJ2-6; D gene uncertain. Trimming took 0 bases from V and 2 from J, leaving 5 bases between them. Germline CDR1 and CDR2: MNHEY and SVGAGI. CDR3 size: 15 residues.

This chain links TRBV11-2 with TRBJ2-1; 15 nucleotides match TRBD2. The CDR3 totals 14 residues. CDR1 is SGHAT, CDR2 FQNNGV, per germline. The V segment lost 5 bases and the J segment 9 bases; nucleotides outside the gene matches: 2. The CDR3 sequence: CASSGTSGGSEQFF. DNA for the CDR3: TGTGCCAGCAGCGGGACTAGCGGGGGGAGTGAGCAGTTCTTC.

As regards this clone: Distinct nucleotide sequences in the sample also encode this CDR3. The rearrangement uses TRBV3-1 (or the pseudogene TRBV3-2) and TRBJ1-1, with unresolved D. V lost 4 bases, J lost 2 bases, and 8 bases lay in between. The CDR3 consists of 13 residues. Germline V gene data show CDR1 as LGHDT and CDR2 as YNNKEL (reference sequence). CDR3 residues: CASSPGLNTEAFF. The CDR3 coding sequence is TGTGCCAGCAGCCCGGGTCTTAACACTGAAGCTTTCTTT.